This T cell receptor (beta chain) was sequenced in a study of OX40 agonist ivuxolimab in advanced cancers. For the wider study: The costimulatory receptor OX40 (CD134) was targeted by ivuxolimab, a fully human IgG2 agonistic monoclonal antibody. Intravenous ivuxolimab was administered to patients every 2 weeks at six dose levels: 0.01, 0.1, 0.3, 1.5, 3 and 10 mg/kg. Prior anti-PD-1, anti-PD-L1 or anti-CTLA-4 therapy was permitted, and checkpoint inhibitors had been received by around 39% of dose-escalation patients. Peripheral TCRbeta sequencing was intended to test whether TCR sequence diversity was altered and clonal T-cell expansion was caused by ivuxolimab. Among the approximately 50 dose-escalation patients, around 19 had hepatocellular carcinoma, approximately 15 melanoma, 9 renal cell carcinoma and 9 head and neck cancer. The paper reports the monotherapy dose-escalation portion (N of about 54 patients) of the phase I ivuxolimab trial. In the dose-escalation cohort, 75% to 90% of patients were male, and the mean age was 60 years with a range of roughly 20 to 79. Partial responses occurred in three dose-escalation patients, of whom one had hepatocellular carcinoma and two had cutaneous melanoma.

As regards this clone: The antigen it recognizes is unknown. Base qualities are not provided; no much larger clone lies one nucleotide away.

General findings and caveats noted by the study authors: At doses of 0.1 to 3.0 mg/kg, clonal expansion of both CD4+ and CD8+ T cells in blood was seen between baseline and week 6. On average, CD8+ T cells showed more expanded clones than CD4+ T cells after ivuxolimab. Low levels of normalized T-cell clonal expansion were also seen in some nonresponding patients. In partial responders in the 0.1-3.0 mg/kg groups, normalized peripheral clonal expansion was found to be among the lowest, especially among CD8+ T cells. The antigen specificity of the clonally expanded peripheral T cells was not determined.

The junction shows trimming of 10 bases on V and 4 bases on J, plus 13 bases between the germline ends. From the cysteine up to the phenylalanine, the CDR3 has a length of 12 residues. Left in the record is the CDR3 DNA by itself, 36 bases read in frame from the first base. The germline V gene (reference sequence) yields MNHNY for CDR1 and SVGAGI for CDR2. Genomic DNA was extracted from sorted cells for sequencing of the TCRbeta CDR3 region. The immunoSEQ Assay was used to sequence the TCRbeta CDR3 regions. The clones in this table, taken by TCRdb from immuneACCESS, are in-frame only. Not every clone is retained; where verified, under half of the shortfall comes from an unresolved V gene, and the cause of the rest is unknown. This sample has 45,000 or so clones in its table, and 80% to 90% of those were observed once. The ten largest clones capture about 16% of the sample. The trial excluded patients who had a history of autoimmune disease or who were on systemic immunosuppression. In every dose cohort, peripheral blood was drawn for TCR sequencing at baseline, cycle 4 day 1, and cycle 7 day 1. The samples were drawn from a first-in-human, open-label, multicenter phase I dose-escalation trial of ivuxolimab. Adults with locally advanced or metastatic melanoma, renal cell carcinoma, hepatocellular carcinoma or head and neck squamous cell carcinoma were enrolled in the trial. Before TCR sequencing, CD4+ and CD8+ T cells were separately sorted from peripheral blood.

The chain was built from TRBV6-6 and TRBJ1-2, with TRBD1 tentatively as D gene (6 bases match). This TCR derives from an adult with an advanced solid tumor such as melanoma, head and neck, liver or kidney cancer. This sample comprised CD4+ or CD8+ T cells sorted from blood, obtained in a trial of the OX40 agonist ivuxolimab. Read as DNA, the sequence is TGTGCCACAAGACAGGCGGCCTATGGCTACACCTTC. This codes for CATRQAAYGYTF.